The following is a T cell receptor beta chain sequence with its context. The antigen is unknown. V lost 0 bases to trimming and J lost 2 bases; unmatched junction nucleotides: 4. The CDR3 loop spans 16 amino acids. Germline assignment: CDR1 DFQATT and CDR2 SNEGSKA (reference sequence). TCRdb reprocessed the 5' RACE reads with MiXCR, giving one entry per CDR3 protein. Here the sample spans some 1,600,000 distinct CDR3 sequences, 32% being singletons. The data are from a study of identical twins. Study-level points and caveats: Twins shared out-of-frame alpha sequences with excess low generation probability. Invariant MAIT and iNKT cells could partly confound zero-insertion analyses.

This clonotype was obtained from a newborn girl in good health. The specimen was cord blood. V gene TRBV20-1 combines with J gene TRBJ2-4; TRBD2 aligns across 10 bases. The CDR3 sequence is CSARDLAGVSKNIQYF. In DNA form, the CDR3 reads TGCAGTGCTAGAGATCTAGCGGGAGTTTCCAAAAACATTCAGTACTTC.